This is a list of T cell receptor beta chains from one sample in a study of CD8 T cells in ankylosing spondylitis. In TCRdb, the 5' RACE reads were re-called with MiXCR into one record per CDR3 protein. The sample holds fewer than 200,000 distinct CDR3 sequences, roughly 20% seen once. Input material: blood, either unsorted or a sorted T cell fraction (not recorded which). The receptors were gathered from a male donor under 30 with ankylosing spondylitis or in good health (not recorded which). Each CDR3 is given with its conserved first and last residue. A D gene is named only where the DNA matches it firmly. A row's size may be missing; if present it is once, few, many or a size class.

CSGLAPNTGELFF	TGCAGTGGCCTAGCCCCGAACACCGGGGAGCTGTTTTTT	NA	TRBV20-1	TRBJ2-2	NA
CASRRQANYGYTF	TGTGCCAGCAGGAGACAGGCTAACTATGGCTACACCTTC	NA	TRBV6-1	TRBJ1-2	NA
CASSSGQPNQPQHF	TGTGCCAGCAGTTCGGGACAACCCAATCAGCCCCAGCATTTT	many	TRBV12-3/TRBV12-4	TRBJ1-5	NA
CASSLGGGGNEQFF	TGTGCCAGCAGCTTAGGAGGTGGGGGCAATGAGCAGTTCTTC	many	TRBV11-3	TRBJ2-1	NA
CASSVGAQGNTGELFF	TGTGCCAGCAGCGTAGGGGCACAGGGGAACACCGGGGAGCTGTTTTTT	many	TRBV9	TRBJ2-2	NA
CASAGSPGTGWNGYTF	TGCGCCAGCGCGGGTTCACCTGGGACAGGATGGAATGGCTACACCTTC	many	TRBV4-3	TRBJ1-2	TRBD1
CASSPGSPGPQHF	TGTGCCAGCAGCCCGGGGTCACCTGGGCCCCAGCATTTT	many	TRBV3-1	TRBJ1-5	NA
CASSYRGNYNEQFF	TGTGCCAGCAGTTACCGCGGCAACTACAATGAGCAGTTCTTC	many	TRBV6-5	TRBJ2-1	NA
CAWSVRVYGYTF	TGTGCCTGGAGTGTGAGGGTATATGGCTACACCTTC	NA	TRBV30	TRBJ1-2	NA
CASSFLQGFYNEQFF	TGTGCCAGCAGTTTCTTACAGGGGTTCTACAATGAGCAGTTCTTC	many	TRBV6-5	TRBJ2-1	TRBD1
CASSHAGGAKNIQYF	TGTGCCAGCAGCCATGCGGGAGGAGCCAAAAACATTCAGTACTTC	many	TRBV3-1	TRBJ2-4	TRBD2
CAWSVGLAGLDNEQFF	TGTGCCTGGAGTGTCGGACTAGCGGGACTAGACAATGAGCAGTTCTTC	many	TRBV30	TRBJ2-1	TRBD2
CASSLHVGGTYNSPLHF	TGTGCCAGCAGTTTACATGTGGGAGGGACCTATAATTCACCCCTCCACTTT	many	TRBV12-3/TRBV12-4	TRBJ1-6	NA
CASSLPGLAASSYNEQFF	TGTGCCAGCAGTTTGCCGGGACTAGCGGCGTCTTCCTACAATGAGCAGTTCTTC	many	TRBV12-3/TRBV12-4	TRBJ2-1	TRBD2
CASNTYIEQPQHF	TGTGCCAGTAACACTTACATCGAACAGCCCCAGCATTTT	many	TRBV19	TRBJ1-5	NA
CASSLVSSRWLFF	TGTGCCAGCAGTTTAGTGTCGAGCAGGTGGCTGTTCTTC	many	TRBV12-3/TRBV12-4	TRBJ2-1	NA
CASSRPVGGRGHYNEQFF	TGTGCCAGCAGCCGCCCTGTCGGAGGCAGGGGGCACTACAATGAGCAGTTCTTC	many	TRBV5-5	TRBJ2-1	TRBD1
CASSGQNQPQHF	TGTGCCAGCAGTGGTCAAAATCAGCCCCAGCATTTT	many	TRBV2	TRBJ1-5	NA
CASSLAQSTDTQYF	TGTGCCAGCAGCTTAGCACAGAGCACAGATACGCAGTATTTT	many	TRBV7-9	TRBJ2-3	NA
CASSTYRDNQETQYF	TGTGCCAGCAGTACCTACCGGGACAACCAAGAGACCCAGTACTTC	many	TRBV27	TRBJ2-5	NA
CSVLTGQGSYEQYF	TGCAGCGTTCTTACGGGACAGGGGTCCTACGAGCAGTACTTC	few	TRBV29-1	TRBJ2-7	TRBD1
CASSWAGQDTGELFF	TGCGCCAGCAGCTGGGCCGGACAGGACACCGGGGAGCTGTTTTTT	many	TRBV5-1	TRBJ2-2	TRBD1
CASSVGLSSGANVLTF	TGTGCCAGCAGTGTGGGATTATCCTCTGGGGCCAACGTCCTGACTTTC	many	TRBV6-1	TRBJ2-6	NA
CASTASRGNTGELFF	TGTGCCAGCACAGCTAGTCGAGGGAACACCGGGGAGCTGTTTTTT	many	TRBV7-9	TRBJ2-2	NA
CASSAGGGYTF	TGTGCCAGCTCGGCAGGCGGTGGCTACACCTTC	many	TRBV12-3/TRBV12-4	TRBJ1-2	NA
CASSYAGPQETQYF	TGTGCCAGCAGTTACGCTGGGCCGCAAGAGACCCAGTACTTC	NA	TRBV6-5	TRBJ2-5	NA
CASSQIPTGAETQYF	TGTGCCAGCAGCCAAATCCCGACAGGGGCAGAGACCCAGTACTTC	many	TRBV4-2	TRBJ2-5	TRBD1
CASSFLGQGANEQFF	TGTGCCAGCAGTTTTTTGGGACAGGGGGCCAATGAACAGTTCTTC	NA	TRBV12-3/TRBV12-4	TRBJ2-1	TRBD1
CASSPRGRTDTQYF	TGCGCCAGCAGCCCGAGGGGAAGAACAGATACGCAGTATTTT	many	TRBV4-3	TRBJ2-3	NA
CSVEVTGHTNTEAFF	TGCAGCGTTGAAGTCACCGGCCACACGAACACTGAAGCTTTCTTT	few	TRBV29-1	TRBJ1-1	NA
CASKWDIAYNEQFF	TGTGCCAGCAAGTGGGATATCGCGTACAATGAGCAGTTCTTC	NA	TRBV6-1	TRBJ2-1	NA
CAWSSRGRETQYF	TGTGCCTGGAGTTCTAGGGGGCGAGAGACCCAGTACTTC	NA	TRBV30	TRBJ2-5	TRBD1
CASGQAGGPADEQFF	TGTGCCAGCGGACAAGCGGGAGGGCCCGCGGATGAGCAGTTCTTC	NA	TRBV12-3/TRBV12-4	TRBJ2-1	TRBD2
CASKKWGVPEAFF	TGTGCCAGCAAGAAATGGGGGGTACCTGAAGCTTTCTTT	many	TRBV12-3/TRBV12-4	TRBJ1-1	NA
CASSFGPAVRGNTIYF	TGTGCCAGCAGTTTTGGCCCGGCAGTCAGGGGAAACACCATATATTTT	many	TRBV12-3/TRBV12-4	TRBJ1-3	NA
CSAHSGTQYF	TGCAGCGCCCACAGTGGGACCCAGTACTTC	many	TRBV29-1	TRBJ2-5	NA
CSASIDGNTIYF	TGCAGTGCTAGCATTGATGGAAACACCATATATTTT	many	TRBV20-1	TRBJ1-3	NA
CASSLGGADNEQFF	TGTGCCAGCAGCTTAGGGGGGGCAGACAATGAGCAGTTCTTC	NA	TRBV7-9	TRBJ2-1	NA
CATSDPGTTDTQYF	TGTGCCACCAGCGACCCCGGGACTACAGATACGCAGTATTTT	few	TRBV24-1	TRBJ2-3	NA
CASSLQGASNQPQHF	TGTGCCAGCAGTTTGCAGGGGGCGAGCAATCAGCCCCAGCATTTT	many	TRBV12-3/TRBV12-4	TRBJ1-5	TRBD1